This note documents a single TCR beta chain sequence. This specimen belongs to a study of control samples from healthy donors and cancer patients. The table came from immunoSEQ multiplex PCR; TCRdb's copy has only in-frame clones and leaves some out. The repertoire has 150,000 or so clones, under 95% of them found once; the top ten carry 13%. In germline, CDR1 is SGHTA, CDR2 FQGTGA. V lost 5 bases to trimming and J lost 2 bases, with 10 bases between them. The CDR3 runs to 14 residues. This chain uses TRBV7-3 with TRBJ1-5, with no clear D. Sequenced sample: blood. This TCR was recovered from a man aged 40-49 years in good health. The CDR3 nucleotides are TGTGCCAGCAGCGAGGATGGTGGCAATCAGCCCCAGCATTTT. It specifies CASSEDGGNQPQHF.